Listed below are T cell receptor beta chains from one sample, sequenced in a study of blood T cell repertoires in COVID-19. Assay: immunoSEQ multiplex PCR; the TCRdb copy retains only in-frame clones and omits some. The sample lists 380,000 or so clones, less than 90% occurring once. Sequencing input: peripheral blood. The receptors were gathered from a woman aged 60-70 years with COVID-19, enrolled during active disease. The conserved cysteine and the conserved F or W are not part of the CDR3 here.

V: TRBV6-6
J: TRBJ1-6
CDR3: ASEPSYNSPLH

V: TRBV29-1
J: TRBJ1-1
CDR3: SVEDQAEAF

V: TRBV27
J: TRBJ2-7
CDR3: ASRPIVASYEQY

V: TRBV5-1
J: TRBJ2-5
CDR3: ASSLATGVQETQY

V: TRBV2
J: TRBJ1-1
CDR3: ASSDEDSYTEAF

V: TRBV11-3
J: TRBJ1-2
CDR3: ASSQDRGRVASYGYT

V: TRBV30
J: TRBJ1-2
CDR3: AWSSWQGANYGYT

V: TRBV20-1
J: TRBJ1-4
CDR3: SARINEKLF

V: TRBV6-2/TRBV6-3
J: TRBJ2-7
CDR3: ASSLTGFAYEQY

V: TRBV6-2/TRBV6-3
J: TRBJ2-7
CDR3: ASSYSRTSGGRYEQY

V: TRBV30
J: TRBJ2-1
CDR3: ACREGASYNEQF

V: TRBV6-5
J: TRBJ2-1
CDR3: ASSSDRGGYNEQF

V: TRBV3-1/TRBV3-2
J: TRBJ2-7
CDR3: ASSGGPTYEQY

V: TRBV5-4
J: TRBJ1-1
CDR3: ASSSKDRGDTEAF

V: TRBV7-9
J: TRBJ2-3
CDR3: ASSRQGPTDTQY

V: TRBV4-1
J: TRBJ1-1
CDR3: ASSHPMRDTEAF

V: TRBV3-1/TRBV3-2
J: TRBJ2-7
CDR3: ASSQSSIRDEQY

V: TRBV6-2/TRBV6-3
J: TRBJ2-3
CDR3: ASSYAGEGSDTQY

V: TRBV5-1
J: TRBJ1-6
CDR3: ASAQEGRGGSPLH

V: TRBV6-5
J: TRBJ1-3
CDR3: ATSSGNTIY

V: TRBV12-3/TRBV12-4
J: TRBJ1-2
CDR3: ASSSTGYGYT

V: TRBV5-1
J: TRBJ2-5
CDR3: ASSFFGAGETQY

V: TRBV5-4
J: TRBJ1-2
CDR3: ASSLEQGRNYGYT

V: TRBV23-1
J: TRBJ2-5
CDR3: ASSQSPDRDGAMETQY

V: TRBV6-5
J: TRBJ1-1
CDR3: ASSYSGGRGEAF

V: TRBV4-1
J: TRBJ2-5
CDR3: ASSQDYSSGHRETQY

V: TRBV5-5
J: TRBJ1-2
CDR3: ASSWDTPYGYT

V: TRBV10-1
J: TRBJ1-3
CDR3: ASRMKLPGDGNTIY

V: TRBV4-2
J: TRBJ2-7
CDR3: ASSQDSSGDSYEQY

V: TRBV5-6
J: TRBJ2-1
CDR3: ASSVRVSVRDEQF

V: TRBV5-1
J: TRBJ2-2
CDR3: ASSSGGPTGELF

V: TRBV3-1/TRBV3-2
J: TRBJ1-1
CDR3: ASSQSGMNTEAF

V: TRBV12-3/TRBV12-4
J: TRBJ1-1
CDR3: ASSLGAVEAF

V: TRBV5-4
J: TRBJ1-2
CDR3: ASSLNRPGTGLTYGYT

V: TRBV12-3/TRBV12-4
J: TRBJ2-3
CDR3: ASSLYLQDTQY

V: TRBV2
J: TRBJ1-2
CDR3: ASKPIGQGSYGYT